The 26 T cell receptor beta chains reported below all come from one sample, sequenced in a study of CD8+CD57+ T cells in acquired aplastic anemia. Both TCR beta VDJ combination and CDR3 sequence profiling were carried out. Genomic DNA was the template for this profiling. Each CDR3 protein is one row after TCRdb ran MiXCR on the reads. The table includes under 350,000 distinct CDR3 sequences, 55% to 65% detected once. The sequenced sample was sorted CD4+, CD8+, or CD8+CD57+ T cells (not recorded which) from PBMCs. All receptors come from a human donor with severe aplastic anemia or a healthy control (not recorded which).

The J gene is TRBJ2-2, the V gene TRBV19; D possibly corresponds to TRBD1 (5 bases). The CDR3 is 14 residues long. V shed 6 bases and J shed 6 bases, with 14 bases lying between them. The V gene's germline CDR1 is LNHDA and CDR2 SQIVND (reference sequence). CDR3 coding DNA: TGTGCCAGTAGAACGACAGTACTTGCCGGGGAGCTGTTTTTT. Residues: CASRTTVLAGELFF.

This chain uses TRBV7-9 with TRBJ1-2; 9 bases fit TRBD1. CDR3 length: 16 residues. Trimming at V came to 5 bases and at J to 5 bases, leaving 12 bases not matched to a gene. Germline V gene data show CDR1 as SEHNR and CDR2 as FQNEAQ (reference sequence). CDR3: CASSGPGTGRTYGYTF. Written as DNA, the CDR3 is TGTGCCAGCAGCGGACCAGGGACAGGGAGGACATATGGCTACACCTTC. The full variable domain, its missing parts supplied by reference TRBV7-9 and TRBJ1-2, is DTGVSQNPRHKITKRGQNVTFRCDPISEHNRLYWYRQTLGQGPEFLTYFQNEAQLEKSRLLSDRFSAERPKGSFSTLEIQRTEQGDSAMYLCASSGPGTGRTYGYTFGSGTRLTVV.

The CDR3 nucleotides read TGCGCCAGCAGCCTAACCGGGACGGGGCGTGAGCAGTACTTC. Translating it yields CASSLTGTGREQYF. The rearrangement uses TRBV4-3 and TRBJ2-7; D possibly uses TRBD1 or TRBD2 (5 bases each). CDR3 length equals 14 residues. Germline values: CDR1 LGHNA, CDR2 YSLEER. Deletions cut 4 bases from V and 7 bases from J, with 17 bases between.

This clonotype was seen at least ten times. The chain couples TRBV5-1 to TRBJ2-7; TRBD1 or TRBD2 may be the D gene (6 bases each). Looked up from germline, CDR1 is SGHRS and CDR2 is YFSETQ. V was pared by 7 bases and J by 5 bases, with 19 bases between. CDR3 length: 14 amino acids. The CDR3 DNA reads TGCGCCAGCCAGGACGGGGGCGGGTTGGACGAGCAGTACTTC. It is translated as CASQDGGGLDEQYF.

The J gene is TRBJ2-6, the V gene TRBV24-1, with unresolved D. The CDR3 sequence is 15 residues long. V was clipped by 3 bases and J by 4 bases, with 9 bases between them. From germline, CDR1 is KGHDR and CDR2 SFDVKD. CDR3 sequence: CATSDPNSGANVLTF. For the CDR3, the DNA is TGTGCCACCAGTGATCCGAACAGCGGGGCCAACGTCCTGACTTTC.

This chain uses TRBV24-1 with TRBJ2-2; TRBD2 matches at 12 bases. This CDR3 comprises 13 residues. The germline gives CDR1 KGHDR, CDR2 SFDVKD. CDR3 bases: TGTGCGACGACTAGCGGGGGAAGCGGGGAGCTGTTTTTT. It specifies CATTSGGSGELFF.

This clonotype was found many times. The chain has TRBV4-3 and TRBJ1-1, with 10 bases lining up with TRBD1. Per germline, CDR1 LGHNA and CDR2 YSLEER. The CDR3 length is 15 residues. J gave up 11 bases and V 1 base, and 10 bases lay outside the gene matches. This CDR3 reads CASSQVGMGQGWAFF. The CDR3 coding sequence is TGCGCCAGCAGCCAAGTTGGTATGGGACAGGGGTGGGCTTTCTTT.

The chain uses TRBV18 and TRBJ2-5, with D maybe TRBD2 (6 bases). Trimming pared 1 base from V and 2 bases from J, leaving 8 bases between. Germline-derived CDR1 and CDR2 are KGHSH and LQKENI. The CDR3 length is 14 residues. In DNA, the CDR3 is TGTGCCAGCTCACCACGGGGGGTACAAGAGACCCAGTACTTC. This translates into CASSPRGVQETQYF.

The sample holds one count of this clonotype. The chain links TRBV11-3 to TRBJ2-7; TRBD2 aligns across 8 bases. V gave up 4 bases and J gave up 4 bases; unmatched junction bases: 6. The CDR3 loop spans 14 amino acids. The germline V gene encodes CDR1 SGHNT and CDR2 YENEEA. The CDR3 here is CASSSGGRSYEQYF. In nucleotides, the CDR3 is TGTGCCAGCAGCTCGGGGGGGAGGTCGTACGAGCAGTACTTC.

The rearrangement joins TRBV25-1 to TRBJ2-7; maybe TRBD1 (6 bases). The germline V gene encodes CDR1 MGHDK and CDR2 SYGVNS. Trimming left V 4 bases short and J 5 bases short, with 21 bases between. This CDR3 is built from 16 residues. CDR3 bases: TGTGCCAGCAGTGGGCGGACAGCCGGGCCTTCCAACGAGCAGTACTTC. Translation: CASSGRTAGPSNEQYF.

This clonotype was observed at least ten times. V and J are TRBV7-9 and TRBJ2-3; the match to TRBD1 covers 9 bases. The CDR3 has 16 residues. V dropped 3 bases and J dropped 2; count of bases not matched to a gene: 6. CDR1 is SEHNR, CDR2 FQNEAQ, per germline (reference sequence). The CDR3 spells CASSFRQGGHTDTQYF. CDR3 in DNA: TGTGCCAGCAGCTTCAGACAGGGGGGACACACAGATACGCAGTATTTT.

The rearrangement links TRBV2 to TRBJ1-2; 7 positions agree with TRBD1. Germline V lookup: CDR1 SNHLY, CDR2 FYNNEI. The CDR3 has 15 residues. Losses at the gene ends were 4 bases for V and 5 bases for J; bases not matched to a gene: 10. The CDR3 here is CASSVPPDRRYGYTF. CDR3 in DNA: TGTGCCAGCAGTGTCCCCCCGGACAGGCGGTATGGCTACACCTTC.

The J gene is TRBJ2-2, the V gene TRBV4-2, with a tentative D call TRBD1 (5 bases). CDR1 LGHNA and CDR2 YNFKEQ come from the germline V gene. V was pared by 1 base and J by 1 base, with 7 bases between. The CDR3 contains 15 residues. In DNA form, the CDR3 reads TGTGCCAGCAGCCAAGGTCAGGGGAACACCGGGGAGCTGTTTTTT. It codes for CASSQGQGNTGELFF.

In its sample, this clonotype was seen a few times. This chain joins TRBV20-1 and TRBJ1-6, with 8 bases that match TRBD1. Germline V lookup: CDR1 DFQATT, CDR2 SNEGSKA (reference sequence). V trimming: 5 bases; J trimming: 10 bases; junction bases outside the gene matches: 16. The length of the CDR3 is 16 residues. Here the CDR3 reads CSAFRVGQGGRSPLHF. Written as DNA, the CDR3 is TGCAGTGCTTTTAGAGTAGGACAGGGCGGCCGATCACCCCTCCACTTT.

DNA of the CDR3: TGCAGCGTTATCCGTTCGACAGGCGTAGGCTCTAGCGAGCAGTACTTC. Translation: CSVIRSTGVGSSEQYF. The chain joins TRBV29-1 to TRBJ2-7, with a tentative D call TRBD1 (6 bases). Germline CDR1 is SQVTM and CDR2 is ANQGSEA. The V end was cut by 5 bases, the J end by 6 bases, with 26 bases between. The CDR3 sequence is 16 residues long.

In this sample, this clonotype turned up a few times. V gene TRBV15 combines with J gene TRBJ1-2, with a tentative D call TRBD1 (5 bases). This CDR3 comprises 14 residues. Germline CDR1 and CDR2: LNHNV and YYDKDF (reference sequence). Between the trimmed V and J ends, which lost 1 base and 6 bases, there was a span of 12 bases. CDR3 region: CATSRGGVSDGYTF. CDR3 sequence (DNA): TGTGCCACCAGCAGAGGAGGGGTGAGCGATGGCTACACCTTC.

Ten or more counts support this clonotype. V is TRBV5-1 and J is TRBJ2-7; 9 bases align to TRBD1. Germline V gene data show CDR1 as SGHRS and CDR2 as YFSETQ. The ends lost 0 bases at V and 0 bases at J; junction bases unmatched: 4. The CDR3 is 16 amino acids. CDR3 sequence reads: CASSLAGTGSSYEQYF. Here the CDR3 DNA reads TGCGCCAGCAGCTTGGCCGGGACAGGGAGCTCCTACGAGCAGTACTTC. Together with reference TRBV5-1 and TRBJ2-7, the CDR3 gives the full variable domain: KAGVTQTPRYLIKTRGQQVTLSCSPISGHRSVSWYQQTPGQGLQFLFEYFSETQRNKGNFPGRFSGRQFSNSRSEMNVSTLELGDSALYLCASSLAGTGSSYEQYFGPGTRLTVT.

The chain links TRBV6-1 to TRBJ1-3; D possibly corresponds to TRBD1 (6 bases). Germline assignment: CDR1 MNHNS and CDR2 SASEGT. This CDR3 region has 22 residues. Trimming pared 8 bases from V and 0 bases from J, leaving 35 bases between. CDR3 coding DNA: TGTGCCAGCCAACAGGGCGCAAACGGTGAGCCGAGGGACATGAGCTCTGGAAACACCATATATTTT. This codes for CASQQGANGEPRDMSSGNTIYF.

The J gene is TRBJ1-6, the V gene TRBV2; maybe TRBD1 (6 bases). CDR3 length: 17 amino acids. Germline-derived CDR1 and CDR2 are SNHLY and FYNNEI. Deletions cut 5 bases from V and 9 bases from J, with 23 bases between. The chain's CDR3 is CASSTETGTRDSSPLHF. Here the CDR3 DNA reads TGTGCCAGCAGTACCGAGACAGGAACCCGCGATAGTTCACCCCTCCACTTT.

The chain joins TRBV6-5 to TRBJ1-2, with 7 nucleotides matching TRBD1. V lost 5 bases and J lost 9; bases outside the gene matches: 3. The CDR3 is made up of 11 amino acids. Germline V gene sequence: CDR1 MNHEY, CDR2 SVGAGI. CDR3: CASSQGGSYTF. Here the CDR3 DNA reads TGTGCCAGCAGTCAGGGGGGTAGCTACACCTTC.

This chain joins TRBV7-8 and TRBJ2-1; 7 nucleotides align to TRBD1. The CDR3 has 15 residues. V was clipped by 6 bases and J by 4 bases; unmatched bases: 9. The germline gives CDR1 SGHVS, CDR2 FQNEAQ. CDR3 region: CASRRPGQYYNEQFF. For the CDR3, the DNA is TGTGCCAGCAGGAGACCGGGACAGTATTACAATGAGCAGTTCTTC.

The genes are TRBV7-9 and TRBJ1-3; weak D call: TRBD1 (5 bases). Per the germline V gene, CDR1 is SEHNR and CDR2 is FQNEAQ (reference sequence). The CDR3 consists of 12 residues. V was pared by 1 base and J by 8 bases, with 6 bases between. The DNA for the CDR3 is TGTGCCAGCAGCTTAGAGGGGTACACCATATATTTT. As protein: CASSLEGYTIYF.

This clonotype has at least ten counts. The chain joins TRBV12-5 to TRBJ1-2, with D unresolved. This CDR3 is built from 13 residues. Germline CDR1 reads LGHNT; CDR2 reads FRNRAP. The germline V and J ends were trimmed by 4 bases and 8 bases, with 14 bases remaining between them. DNA of the CDR3: TGTGCTAGTGGTTCCCCCCCTATGATGGGCTACACCTTC. Protein product: CASGSPPMMGYTF.

V is TRBV11-3 and J is TRBJ2-7, with TRBD2 identical over 9 bases. J gave up 4 bases and V 4 bases, and 5 bases lay outside the gene matches. CDR3 size: 14 residues. In germline, CDR1 is SGHNT, CDR2 YENEEA. The DNA for the CDR3 is TGTGCCAGCAGCTCAGCGGGGGGAACTTACGAGCAGTACTTC. Protein sequence: CASSSAGGTYEQYF.

V and J are TRBV20-1 and TRBJ2-3; 9 positions agree with TRBD2. The CDR3 is made up of 14 amino acids. Germline CDR1 DFQATT, CDR2 SNEGSKA (reference sequence). Trimming cost V 4 bases and J 0 bases; bases outside gene matches: 2. The CDR3 DNA follows: TGCAGTGCTATTACTAGCGGGAGCACAGATACGCAGTATTTT. This sequence encodes CSAITSGSTDTQYF.

There are many counts of this clonotype. The chain is built from TRBV6-1 and TRBJ1-4, with D possibly being TRBD1 (5 bases). V was trimmed by 2 bases and J by 3 bases, leaving 10 bases between them. There are 15 residues in the CDR3. Germline V CDR1 and CDR2: MNHNS, SASEGT. CDR3 protein: CASSETRGPNEKLFF. CDR3 bases: TGTGCCAGCAGTGAAACGAGGGGACCTAATGAAAAACTGTTTTTT.